This T cell receptor beta chain was captured by sequencing in a study of cytomegalovirus exposure and HLA in healthy donors (dated by TCRdb to 2015 to 2018). Some background on the complete study: The roughly 700 repertoires of the first cohort and the 95 to 150 validation repertoires were produced on the same platform, according to a later analysis. The aim of the study was to test whether cataloging public T cell receptors could identify signatures of past pathogen exposure. Besides the first cohort of around 700 subjects, a separate validation cohort made up of 120 different subjects was used. High-throughput TCR immunosequencing, statistical association of individual TCRs with disease status, and machine learning were combined to predict cytomegalovirus infection status.

Comment on this clone: Its antigen specificity is not known. Nothing much larger sits one base from this clone, and base qualities are not available.

Summary of the overall study and its limitations: The study gave a list of more than 150 TCR beta chains associated with cytomegalovirus. A later analysis lacked HLA typing for the validation cohort, so it scored co-occurrence in that cohort across all 110 or so repertoires. It was suggested by the authors that the approach could potentially be generalized to other disease states and immunological phenotypes. In vitro tests confirmed that a few of the cytomegalovirus-associated TCR beta chains recognize cytomegalovirus antigens. Most TCR sequences were observed very rarely across donors, whereas some public TCRs were present in many individuals. The classifier was reported to diagnose cytomegalovirus status with high specificity and sensitivity in both the original and validation cohorts. Subsequent analysis determined that TCRs grouped into clusters in the first cohort also showed a tendency toward co-occurrence across the 120 or so validation repertoires, and 85% to 95% of cluster scores exceeded 0.

Separate from the roughly 660-subject first cohort, the validation cohort of some 130 subjects was the group to which the donors belonged. Spanning cysteine to phenylalanine, the CDR3 consists of 16 amino acids. Kept here is only the CDR3 DNA, which spans 48 bases and is read in frame from base 1. CDR1 and CDR2 are drawn from the germline V gene: MGHDK, SYGVNS. Compared with germline, V lacks 4 bases and J lacks 1 base; bases without a gene match: 6. Libraries came from the immunoSEQ multiplex PCR assay. As for how the authors treated the data: A statistical classification framework was developed to diagnose cytomegalovirus status using the catalog of TCR beta chain sequences. As stored in TCRdb, this immuneACCESS dataset retains in-frame rearrangements with V and J assigned. A fraction of the clones does not appear; measured against another copy, unresolved V genes explain less than half of the discrepancy, and the remainder lacks a known reason. V and J calls and clone size follow that table, whereas D and trimming were derived from the DNA. Counted in this sample were approximately 98,000 clones; roughly 84% of them appeared once. 3% to 3.5% of the sample comes from the top ten.

Material: PBMCs. The receptor's source is a woman younger than 35 in good health and CMV-seronegative. The chain links TRBV25-1 with TRBJ1-5, with TRBD1 matching 8 junction bases. The DNA sequence is given as TGTGCCAGCAGTGCAGACACAGGGGGAAGCAATCAGCCCCAGCATTTT. The encoded protein is CASSADTGGSNQPQHF.